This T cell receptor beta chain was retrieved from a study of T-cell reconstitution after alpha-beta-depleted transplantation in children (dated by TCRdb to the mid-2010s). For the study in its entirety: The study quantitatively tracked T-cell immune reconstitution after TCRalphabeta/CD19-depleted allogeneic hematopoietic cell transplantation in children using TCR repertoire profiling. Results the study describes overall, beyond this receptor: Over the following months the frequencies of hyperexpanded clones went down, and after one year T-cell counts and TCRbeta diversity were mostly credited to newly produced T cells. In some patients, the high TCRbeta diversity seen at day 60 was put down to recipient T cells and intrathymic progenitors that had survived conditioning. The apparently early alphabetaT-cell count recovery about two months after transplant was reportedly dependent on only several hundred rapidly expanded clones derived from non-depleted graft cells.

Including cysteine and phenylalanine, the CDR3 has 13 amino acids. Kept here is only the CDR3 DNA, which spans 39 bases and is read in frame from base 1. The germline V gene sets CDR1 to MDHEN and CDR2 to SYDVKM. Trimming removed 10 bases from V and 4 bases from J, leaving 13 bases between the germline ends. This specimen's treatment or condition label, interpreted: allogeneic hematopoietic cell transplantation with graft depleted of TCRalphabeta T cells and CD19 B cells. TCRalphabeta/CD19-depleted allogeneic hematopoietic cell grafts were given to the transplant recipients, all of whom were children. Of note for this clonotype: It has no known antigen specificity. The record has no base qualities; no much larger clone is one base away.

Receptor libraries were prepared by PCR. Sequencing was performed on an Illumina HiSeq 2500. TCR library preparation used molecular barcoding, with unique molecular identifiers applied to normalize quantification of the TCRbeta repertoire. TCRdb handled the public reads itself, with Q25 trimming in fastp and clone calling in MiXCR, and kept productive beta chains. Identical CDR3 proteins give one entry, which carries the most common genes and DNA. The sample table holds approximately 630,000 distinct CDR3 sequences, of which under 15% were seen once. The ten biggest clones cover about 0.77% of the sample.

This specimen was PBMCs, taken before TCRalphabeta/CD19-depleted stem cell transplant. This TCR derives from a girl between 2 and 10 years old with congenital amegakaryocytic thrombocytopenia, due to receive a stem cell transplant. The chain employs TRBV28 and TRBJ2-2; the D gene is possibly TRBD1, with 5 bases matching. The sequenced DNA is TGTGCCATCCAGGGTTGGGTCACCGGGGAGCTGTTTTTT. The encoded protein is CAIQGWVTGELFF.